These 14 T cell receptor beta chains were all obtained from the same sample, sequenced in a study of T cells after yellow fever vaccination. TCRdb re-called the 5' RACE reads with MiXCR, one entry per CDR3 protein. The sample records about 630,000 distinct CDR3 sequences, roughly 12% being singletons. This material consisted of PBMCs, taken on the day of the yellow fever booster vaccination. Receptor source: a man aged 25 to 40 who received the YFV17D yellow fever vaccine.

This clonotype was seen once. This rearrangement joins TRBV7-2 to TRBJ1-3, with D possibly being TRBD1 (6 bases). V was cut by 1 base and J by 0 bases, with 13 bases left in between. The CDR3 consists of 17 residues. Germline values: CDR1 SGHTA, CDR2 FQGNSA. The CDR3 is CASSLGRQGPSGNTIYF. The CDR3 DNA follows: TGTGCCAGCAGCTTAGGTCGGCAGGGGCCCTCTGGAAACACCATATATTTT.

In this sample, this clonotype turned up a few times. The rearrangement joins TRBV20-1 to TRBJ2-7, with D possibly being TRBD2 (5 bases). Germline CDR1 and CDR2: DFQATT and SNEGSKA (reference sequence). V was trimmed by 3 bases and J by 1 base, leaving 13 bases between them. The CDR3 has 14 residues. In DNA, the CDR3 is TGCAGTGCTAGTCCCAGCGGCCATTCCTACGAGCAGTACTTC. It is translated as CSASPSGHSYEQYF.

This clonotype has only a few counts. V gene TRBV7-2 combines with J gene TRBJ1-3; D is undetermined. The ends were cut back, 7 bases at V and 0 bases at J, with 7 bases in the middle. The CDR3 is 13 amino acids. Germline values: CDR1 SGHTA, CDR2 FQGNSA. CDR3 region: CASTPSSGNTIYF. CDR3 bases: TGTGCCAGCACACCCAGCTCTGGAAACACCATATATTTT. The full variable domain, with the rest looked up from reference TRBV7-2 and TRBJ1-3, is GAGVSQSPSNKVTEKGKDVELRCDPISGHTALYWYRQSLGQGLEFLIYFQGNSAPDKSGLPSDRFSAERTGGSVSTLTIQRTQQEDSAVYLCASTPSSGNTIYFGEGSWLTVV.

This clonotype occurred a few times. The chain recombines TRBV27 with TRBJ1-5; no clear D gene. Germline CDR1 and CDR2: MNHEY and SMNVEV (reference sequence). V was pared by 1 base and J by 11 bases, with 18 bases between. The CDR3 runs to 15 residues. The CDR3 protein is CASSLFSIPHSTQHF. CDR3 DNA: TGTGCCAGCAGTTTATTCAGTATCCCCCATTCGACCCAGCATTTT.

The chain joins TRBV27 to TRBJ2-5, with 8 bases matching TRBD1. Germline V gene lookup returns CDR1 MNHEY and CDR2 SMNVEV (reference sequence). V shed 2 bases, J shed 5 bases, and the junction held 7 bases outside the gene matches. This CDR3 contains 15 residues. DNA for the CDR3: TGTGCCAGCAGTTTAGGGACAGGCCCTAGGGAGACCCAGTACTTC. Translating it yields CASSLGTGPRETQYF.

This clonotype has a handful of counts. The chain has TRBV30 and TRBJ2-1, with 7 bases aligning to TRBD2. CDR1 is GTSNPN and CDR2 is SVGIG in the germline V gene (reference sequence). This CDR3 is 15 amino acids long. V dropped 5 bases and J dropped 7; count of bases not matched to a gene: 14. As DNA, the CDR3 is TGTGCCTGGGAAGGCCCGGGAGGCACGAAAAATGAGCAGTTCTTC. Protein product: CAWEGPGGTKNEQFF. The full variable domain, its missing parts supplied by reference TRBV30 and TRBJ2-1, is SQTIHQWPATLVQPVGSPLSLECTVEGTSNPNLYWYRQAAGRGLQLLFYSVGIGQISSEVPQNLSASRPQDRQFILSSKKLLLSDSGFYLCAWEGPGGTKNEQFFGPGTRLTVL.

J is TRBJ2-7 and V is TRBV5-1; TRBD2 is a possible D gene (6 bases). V was clipped by 2 bases and J by 3 bases, with 15 bases between them. Germline V gene data show CDR1 as SGHRS and CDR2 as YFSETQ. The CDR3 runs to 15 residues. CDR3 bases: TGCGCCAGCAGCTTAGATGGAGGGCAGGGCTACGAGCAGTACTTC. Translating it yields CASSLDGGQGYEQYF.

The rearrangement links TRBV6-5 to TRBJ1-4; D is unclear. This CDR3 contains 16 residues. V was trimmed by 2 bases and J by 0 bases, leaving 10 bases between them. Germline V CDR1 and CDR2: MNHEY, SVGAGI. CDR3 sequence (DNA): TGTGCCAGCAGTTACGGGCAGACTGCAACTAATGAAAAACTGTTTTTT. It encodes CASSYGQTATNEKLFF.

The J gene is TRBJ2-1, the V gene TRBV7-2; 8 positions agree with TRBD2. CDR3 size: 15 residues. The V gene's germline CDR1 is SGHTA and CDR2 FQGNSA. Unmatched junction bases numbered 11, after V lost 7 bases and J lost 6 bases. CDR3 nucleotides: TGTGCCAGCAATTCCCGGCGGGAGGCCCGCAATGAGCAGTTCTTC. Amino acids: CASNSRREARNEQFF.

As to this clonotype: The junction does not match germline at one end; this may be a read error. This chain links TRBV20-1 with TRBJ2-1; D is unclear. This CDR3 has 14 amino acids. Germline values: CDR1 DFQATT, CDR2 SNEGSKA (reference sequence). The CDR3 DNA reads as TGCAGTGCTAGAGCTTTAGGCTCCCACAATGAGCAGTTCTTC. This sequence encodes CSARALGSHNEQFF.

The table lists this clonotype with many counts. The J gene is TRBJ2-7, the V gene TRBV20-1, with D hard to call. CDR1 is DFQATT, CDR2 SNEGSKA, per germline (reference sequence). V was cut by 0 bases and J by 3 bases, with 9 bases left in between. The CDR3 is 13 residues long. CDR3 sequence reads: CSARDSLDYEQYF. CDR3 sequence (DNA): TGCAGTGCTAGAGATTCCCTCGACTACGAGCAGTACTTC.

The chain couples TRBV6-5 to TRBJ1-1; D is uncertain. V was cut by 2 bases and J by 1 base, with 11 bases left in between. This CDR3 is 15 amino acids long. Germline CDR1 is MNHEY and CDR2 is SVGAGI. CDR3 amino acids: CASSYGERGNTEAFF. In DNA, the CDR3 is TGTGCCAGCAGTTACGGTGAACGGGGGAACACTGAAGCTTTCTTT.

There are a few counts of this clonotype. The gene calls are TRBV15 and TRBJ2-7; D ambiguous. This CDR3 is built from 15 residues. Germline V gives CDR1 LNHNV, CDR2 YYDKDF (reference sequence). Trimming pared 0 bases from V and 2 bases from J, leaving 11 bases between. CDR3 bases: TGTGCCACCAGCAGAGATAGCCCCGACCCCTACGAGCAGTACTTC. It translates to CATSRDSPDPYEQYF.

This clonotype was seen ten or more times. The chain combines TRBV5-6 with TRBJ2-7; no reliable D call. Looked up from germline, CDR1 is SGHDT and CDR2 is YYEEEE. This CDR3 spans 15 amino acids. V shed 0 bases and J shed 6 bases, with 16 bases lying between them. The CDR3 nucleotides read TGTGCCAGCAGCTTGGAGGTGGGGTCATTTCGCGAGCAGTACTTC. Translated: CASSLEVGSFREQYF.